This TCR beta chain was sequenced for a study of T cells after yellow fever vaccination. About the research overall: Those fractions that held only low numbers of cells were prepared using the SMART-Seq v4 Ultra Low Input RNA kit.

Via MiXCR, TCRdb re-called the 5' RACE reads, giving one row per CDR3 protein. Of 150,000 to 200,000 distinct CDR3 sequences listed, about a tenth are singletons. CDR3 length: 12 amino acids. The V end was cut by 5 bases, the J end by 13 bases, with 12 bases between. The germline CDR1 and CDR2 sequences are SEHNR and FQNEAQ (reference sequence). Study-level points and caveats: The secondary T-cell response peaked on day 5, not day 15, but was weaker. Abundant bulk-population clonotypes could contaminate the FACS-sorted repertoires. The appearance of a small share of clonotypes in both CD4 and CD8 compartments was observed.

A note on this clonotype: Its antigen remains unknown.

The V and J genes are TRBV7-9 and TRBJ1-6, with a possible D match to TRBD1 (5 bases). Here the sequenced sample was CD8+ T cells sorted from PBMCs, taken 45 days after the yellow fever booster vaccination. The TCR sequence derives from a man aged 18 to 35 who received the YFV17D yellow fever vaccine. The CDR3 sequence: CASSKDQGPLHF. CDR3 nucleotides: TGTGCCAGCAGCAAAGATCAGGGTCCCCTCCACTTT.